Sequencing of this T cell receptor beta chain was carried out in a study of blood T cell repertoires in COVID-19. Whole-study context: COVID-19 samples, acute and convalescent, were from the United States, Italy and Spain.

Trimming removed 8 bases at V and 0 bases at J, with 11 bases between. CDR3 length: 14 amino acids. The V gene's germline CDR1 is LNHNV and CDR2 YYDKDF (reference sequence). Source study methods: Reference gene primer amplification in the assay estimated nucleated cell counts. Assay used: immunoSEQ multiplex PCR; TCRdb lists only in-frame clones, some missing. V and J calls plus clone size are reproduced from that table; the DNA served to infer D and trimming. Of roughly 230,000 clones detected, about nine tenths appear once; the ten largest clones hold more than 7%. The study drew participants aged roughly 18 to 89 years from about two dozen US areas.

The chain joins TRBV15 to TRBJ1-5; TRBD1 might be the D (5 bases). The material sequenced was PBMCs or T cells enriched from blood (not recorded which). The source of this sequence is a man aged 25-40 years in a cohort exposed to, infected with or recovered from COVID-19 (not recorded which). The CDR3, as DNA: TGTGCCACCGCGCCGGGGGATAGCAATCAGCCCCAGCATTTT. This translates into CATAPGDSNQPQHF.